This T cell receptor beta chain is from a study of shared clonotypes between healthy human individuals. Whole-study findings and limits: Rarefaction demonstrated incomplete sorted-subset sequencing despite large depth.

Positive CCR7 selection of CD45RO-negative cells yielded the naive CD8 cells, and terminally differentiated effector memory CD45RA+ cells were excluded. Worth noting for this clone: What it recognizes is unknown.

Assay execution proceeded at the deep level. The authors' processing: With immunoSEQ giving junction-only sequences and no quality scores, filtering differed. The table came from immunoSEQ multiplex PCR; TCRdb's copy has only in-frame clones and leaves some out. Clone size and V and J calls were adopted from that table, with D and trimming inferred from the DNA. The table includes roughly 2.1 million clones, roughly 91% detected once. The junction had 10 bases not matched to a gene; V was cut back by 2 bases and J by 3 bases. The CDR3 length is 19 residues. Looked up from germline, CDR1 is MDHEN and CDR2 is SYDVKM.

The source material was naive CD8+ T cells from PBMCs. The origin of this receptor is a man aged 18-30 years in good health. Some clones in this sample may be carry-over from other donors' samples. V gene TRBV28 combines with J gene TRBJ2-1; the match to TRBD2 covers 13 bases. CDR3 coding DNA: TGTGCCAGCAGTTTACGTTCGGGGACTAGCGGGAATTACTACAATGAGCAGTTCTTC. Translated: CASSLRSGTSGNYYNEQFF.